The rows below give T cell receptor beta chains drawn from one sample of a study of cytomegalovirus exposure and HLA in healthy donors. Libraries were prepared by immunoSEQ multiplex PCR; TCRdb keeps only in-frame clonotypes and omits some of them. The repertoire holds 150,000 to 250,000 clones, 82% seen once, with over 5% in the top ten. Sequencing was done on a sample of PBMCs. The receptors were gathered from a woman between 45 and 65 years old in good health and CMV-seropositive. CDR3s leave out the opening cysteine and the closing phenylalanine or tryptophan. Only part of the rows carry a size: once, few, many, or a class if the clone is expanded.

abundance,v_gene,j_gene,CDR3aa
NA,TRBV11-2,TRBJ2-1,ASSSGLAAYNEQF
NA,TRBV6-1,TRBJ1-1,ASGRDTLNTEAF
once,TRBV28,TRBJ2-3,ASSRTSRDRVNTQY
NA,TRBV5-1,TRBJ2-2,ASGYSGRTTGELF
once,TRBV11-2,TRBJ1-1,ASSFDTGYRTEAF
NA,TRBV29-1,TRBJ1-1,SVLDRTMNTEAF
few,TRBV11-1,TRBJ1-1,ASSLLLNTEAF
once,TRBV10-3,TRBJ2-7,ATGQGPYEQY
NA,TRBV29-1,TRBJ2-1,SVEKGGRQSSYNEQF
NA,TRBV11-2,TRBJ2-3,ASSKTGGTDTQY
NA,TRBV11-2,TRBJ2-1,ASSLRPSGLAGGGNEQF
NA,TRBV5-4,TRBJ2-5,ASSQAGAKETQY
NA,TRBV10-3,TRBJ2-3,AITPGVGDTQY
NA,TRBV7-9,TRBJ2-2,ASSLAAGNTGELF
few,TRBV29-1,TRBJ2-1,SARTGHANEQF
NA,TRBV29-1,TRBJ2-5,SVGQGAETQY
NA,TRBV9,TRBJ2-5,ASSVSPTSDGETQY
NA,TRBV5-4,TRBJ2-5,ASSPTRGAGETQY
NA,TRBV5-1,TRBJ2-3,ASSLARGWTDTQY
NA,TRBV28,TRBJ1-2,ASSPGGKGGYT
once,TRBV6-4,TRBJ1-6,ASREDITYNSPLH
NA,TRBV9,TRBJ1-5,ASSVGGGNQPQH
NA,TRBV18,TRBJ2-1,ASSPTQRDYNEQF
NA,TRBV5-3,TRBJ2-3,ARRRRATDTQY
NA,TRBV7-6,TRBJ1-4,ASSPSVGADEKLF
NA,TRBV6-6,TRBJ2-1,ASSYSGGRGGNEQF
NA,TRBV14,TRBJ2-7,ASSQDADRASGQY
NA,TRBV9,TRBJ1-4,ASSVGTAPNEKLF
few,TRBV5-1,TRBJ2-3,ASSLAGVTDTQY
NA,TRBV7-9,TRBJ1-4,ASSLVATGGNEKLF
NA,TRBV6-5,TRBJ1-1,ASSRDRPNTEAF
NA,TRBV7-8,TRBJ1-3,ASSASDNSGNTIY
NA,TRBV5-4,TRBJ2-1,ASSLAGLLTYNEQF
NA,TRBV18,TRBJ2-5,ASSPPTSQETQY
NA,TRBV5-1,NA,ASSLAGGGPYEQY
NA,TRBV2,TRBJ2-5,ASTGTTWAQY
NA,TRBV4-1,TRBJ1-5,ASSHPGSGNQPQH
NA,TRBV7-9,TRBJ2-2,ASSAPTGTGELF
NA,TRBV5-1,TRBJ2-7,ASSLGGGSYEQY